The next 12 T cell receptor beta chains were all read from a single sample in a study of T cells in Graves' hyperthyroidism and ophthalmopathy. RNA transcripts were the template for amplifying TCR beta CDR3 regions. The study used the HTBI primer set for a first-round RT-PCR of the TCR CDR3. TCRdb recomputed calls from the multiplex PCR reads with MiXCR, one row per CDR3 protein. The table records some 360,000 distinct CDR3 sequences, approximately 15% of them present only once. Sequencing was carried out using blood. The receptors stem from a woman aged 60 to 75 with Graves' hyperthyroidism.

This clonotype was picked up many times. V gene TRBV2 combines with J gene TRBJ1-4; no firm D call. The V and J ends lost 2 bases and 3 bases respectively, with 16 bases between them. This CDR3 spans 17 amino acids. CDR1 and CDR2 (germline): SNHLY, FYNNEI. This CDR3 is CASSERVVLGSNEKLFF. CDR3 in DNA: TGTGCCAGCAGTGAAAGGGTTGTTTTGGGATCTAATGAAAAACTGTTTTTT.

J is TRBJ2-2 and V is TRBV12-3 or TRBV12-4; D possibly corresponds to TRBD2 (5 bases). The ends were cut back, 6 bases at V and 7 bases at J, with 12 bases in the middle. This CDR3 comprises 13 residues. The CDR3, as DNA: TGTGCCAGCAGCTGGGCCGGGGACGGGGAGCTGTTTTTT. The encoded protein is CASSWAGDGELFF.

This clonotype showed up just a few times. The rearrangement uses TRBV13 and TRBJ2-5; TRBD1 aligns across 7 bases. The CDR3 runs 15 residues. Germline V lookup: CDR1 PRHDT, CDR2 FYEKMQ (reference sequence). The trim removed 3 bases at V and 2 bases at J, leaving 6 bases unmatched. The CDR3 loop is CASSFAGGRQETQYF. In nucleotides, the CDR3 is TGTGCCAGCAGCTTTGCAGGGGGTAGACAAGAGACCCAGTACTTC.

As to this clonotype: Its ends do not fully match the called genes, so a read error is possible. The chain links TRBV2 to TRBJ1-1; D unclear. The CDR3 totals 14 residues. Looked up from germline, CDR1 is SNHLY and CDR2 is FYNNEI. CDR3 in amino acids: CASSEEGFDTEAFF. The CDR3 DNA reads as TGTGCCAGCAGCGAAGAGGGCTTCGACACTGAAGCTTTCTTT.

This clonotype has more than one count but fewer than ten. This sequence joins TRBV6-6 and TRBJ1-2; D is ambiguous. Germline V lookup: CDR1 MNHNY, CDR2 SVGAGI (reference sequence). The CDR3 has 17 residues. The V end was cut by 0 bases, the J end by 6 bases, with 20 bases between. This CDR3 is CASSYSSPPLVAHGYTF. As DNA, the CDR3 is TGTGCCAGCAGTTACTCGTCCCCTCCACTCGTCGCGCATGGCTACACCTTC.

The CDR3 here is CASSRSGLQVSTDTQYF. CDR3 DNA sequence: TGTGCCAGCAGCCGTAGCGGCCTCCAGGTTAGCACAGATACGCAGTATTTT. The genes are TRBV7-9 and TRBJ2-3, with TRBD2 as a possible D gene (6 bases). Trimming took off 5 bases at V and 0 bases at J, with 18 bases between the two ends. Germline V gives CDR1 SEHNR, CDR2 FQNEAQ (reference sequence). This CDR3 has 17 amino acids.

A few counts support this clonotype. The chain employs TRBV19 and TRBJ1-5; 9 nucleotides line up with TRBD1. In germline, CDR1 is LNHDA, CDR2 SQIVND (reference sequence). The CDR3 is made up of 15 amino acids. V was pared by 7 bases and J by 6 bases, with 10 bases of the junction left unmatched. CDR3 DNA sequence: TGTGCCAGTACCATGACAGGGGGGTTGGTTCAGCCCCAGCATTTT. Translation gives CASTMTGGLVQPQHF.

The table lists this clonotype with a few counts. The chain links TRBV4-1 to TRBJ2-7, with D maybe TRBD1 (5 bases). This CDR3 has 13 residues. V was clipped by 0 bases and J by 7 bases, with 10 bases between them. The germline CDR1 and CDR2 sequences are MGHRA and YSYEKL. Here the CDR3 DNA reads TGCGCCAGCAGCCAAGATGCAGGGTGGGAGCAGTACTTC. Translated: CASSQDAGWEQYF.

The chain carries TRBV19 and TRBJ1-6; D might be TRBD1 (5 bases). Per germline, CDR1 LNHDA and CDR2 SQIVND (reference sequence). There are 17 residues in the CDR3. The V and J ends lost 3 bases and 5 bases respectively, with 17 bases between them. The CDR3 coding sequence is TGTGCCAGTAGTATGGGCCTCCGGGGCGGGAATAATTCACCCCTCCACTTT. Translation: CASSMGLRGGNNSPLHF.

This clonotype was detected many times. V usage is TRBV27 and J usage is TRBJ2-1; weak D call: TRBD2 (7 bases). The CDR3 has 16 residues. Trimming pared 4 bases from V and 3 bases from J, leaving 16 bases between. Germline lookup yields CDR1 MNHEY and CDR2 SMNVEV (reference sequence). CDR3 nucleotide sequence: TGTGCCAGCAGTTCTCTAGGGGGAGGGCTCTACAATGAGCAGTTCTTC. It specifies CASSSLGGGLYNEQFF.

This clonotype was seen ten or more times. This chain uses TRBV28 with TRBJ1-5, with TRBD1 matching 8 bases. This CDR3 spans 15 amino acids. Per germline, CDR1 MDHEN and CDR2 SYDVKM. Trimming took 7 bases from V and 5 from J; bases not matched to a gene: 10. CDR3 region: CASTGTGGPHQPQHF. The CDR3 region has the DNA TGTGCCAGCACTGGAACAGGGGGACCTCATCAGCCCCAGCATTTT.

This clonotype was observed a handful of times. CDR3 sequence: CASSQARQGSRINYGYTF. The CDR3, as DNA: TGTGCCAGCAGCCAAGCCCGGCAGGGGTCACGTATTAACTATGGCTACACCTTC. The chain combines TRBV4-2 with TRBJ1-2, with D tentatively TRBD1 (6 bases). V was shortened by 1 base and J by 1 base, with 19 bases between the two germline ends. Germline CDR1 is LGHNA and CDR2 is YNFKEQ. The CDR3 consists of 18 residues.